What follows are 17 T cell receptor beta chains derived from one specimen sequenced in a study of cytomegalovirus exposure and HLA in healthy donors. 13 Jbeta primers and 60 Vbeta primers were used for the PCR. Profiling relied on immunoSEQ multiplex PCR, and the TCRdb table lists in-frame clones only, not all of them. The sample has some 210,000 clones, 77% seen once; the top ten hold 2% to 2.5%. The sequencing input was PBMCs. Receptors originate from a woman younger than 45 in good health and CMV-seropositive.

The count of this clone is one. The chain employs TRBV18 and TRBJ2-3; a weak D match, TRBD1 (5 bases). V gave up 1 base and J gave up 5 bases, with 13 bases separating them. The CDR3 loop spans 15 amino acids. CDR1 and CDR2 (germline): KGHSH, LQKENI. In DNA, the CDR3 is TGTGCCAGCTCACCACAGCAGGGAACATTAGATACGCAGTATTTT. Residues: CASSPQQGTLDTQYF.

This chain connects TRBV5-8 to TRBJ2-7; 7 bases map to TRBD1. The CDR3 is made up of 15 amino acids. Looked up from germline, CDR1 is SGHTS and CDR2 is YDEGEE. The trim removed 1 base at V and 0 bases at J, leaving 4 bases unmatched. CDR3 sequence reads: CASSLPTGSSYEQYF. In DNA form, the CDR3 reads TGTGCCAGCAGCTTGCCGACAGGGAGCTCCTACGAGCAGTACTTC.

This clone has only one observation. The chain has TRBV28 and TRBJ1-2; D unresolved. The germline V and J ends were trimmed by 9 bases and 4 bases, with 15 bases remaining between them. CDR1 and CDR2 from the germline V gene are MDHEN and SYDVKM. This CDR3 is built from 13 residues. CDR3: CASATGSGYGYTF. CDR3 bases: TGTGCCAGTGCAACGGGGTCCGGCTATGGCTACACCTTC.

The V call is TRBV11-1, the J call TRBJ1-2; D call uncertain. CDR3 length: 13 residues. Germline CDR1 and CDR2: SGHAT and FQDESV (reference sequence). Trimming stripped 5 bases from V and 5 bases from J, with 12 bases between. CDR3: CASSRAGGYGYTF. In DNA, the CDR3 is TGTGCCAGCAGCAGGGCCGGAGGGTATGGCTACACCTTC.

The chain has TRBV12-5 and TRBJ1-1; a weak D match, TRBD1 (6 bases). The CDR3 loop spans 16 amino acids. Trimming took off 1 base at V and 4 bases at J, with 16 bases between the two ends. Germline assignment: CDR1 LGHNT and CDR2 FRNRAP. CDR3 nucleotide sequence: TGTGCTAGTGGTTTGGAACGGGGACATCGGCTCACTGAAGCTTTCTTT. It yields the protein CASGLERGHRLTEAFF.

The count of this clone is one. The rearrangement links TRBV7-2 to TRBJ2-1, with 8 bases lining up with TRBD2. Germline V gene lookup returns CDR1 SGHTA and CDR2 FQGNSA. This CDR3 is built from 14 residues. Trimming took 0 bases from V and 9 from J; bases not matched to a gene: 4. The CDR3 loop reads CASSLAIRGGEQFF. CDR3 DNA: TGTGCCAGCAGCTTAGCGATCCGGGGGGGTGAGCAGTTCTTC.

The genes are TRBV4-2 and TRBJ2-2; 9 nucleotides align to TRBD1. The CDR3 totals 15 residues. Trimming cost V 4 bases and J 6 bases; bases outside gene matches: 6. CDR1 is LGHNA and CDR2 is YNFKEQ in the germline V gene. In nucleotides, the CDR3 is TGTGCCAGCAGCCCTGGGACAGGGAGGGCCGGGGAGCTGTTTTTT. Translated, it gives CASSPGTGRAGELFF.

The CDR3 DNA reads as TGTGCCAGCAGCCCCGGACTAGGTGGCGGCTACACCTTC. Amino acid sequence: CASSPGLGGGYTF. The chain recombines TRBV2 with TRBJ1-2, with no clear D. The CDR3 totals 13 residues. V was cut by 6 bases and J by 8 bases, with 16 bases left in between. Germline CDR1 is SNHLY and CDR2 is FYNNEI.

The rearrangement links TRBV5-1 to TRBJ1-4, with TRBD1 as a possible D gene (6 bases). This CDR3 is built from 14 residues. V was trimmed by 0 bases and J by 10 bases, leaving 13 bases between them. Germline loops: CDR1 SGHRS, CDR2 YFSETQ. The CDR3 bases are TGCGCCAGCAGCTTGGCCGAGACAGGAGGAAAACTGTTTTTT. Amino acids: CASSLAETGGKLFF.

The chain links TRBV4-2 to TRBJ1-4; D is perhaps TRBD1 (5 bases). In germline, CDR1 is LGHNA, CDR2 YNFKEQ. V lost 1 base and J lost 8, with 14 bases in between. The CDR3 runs 15 residues. The DNA for the CDR3 is TGTGCCAGCAGCCAAGTGGGTCAGGGAGGAGAAAAACTGTTTTTT. This encodes CASSQVGQGGEKLFF.

The chain uses TRBV28 and TRBJ1-4, with a tentative D call TRBD1 (5 bases). Trimming removed 6 bases at V and 8 bases at J, with 19 bases between. CDR1 is MDHEN and CDR2 is SYDVKM in the germline V gene. The CDR3 is made up of 15 amino acids. In nucleotides, the CDR3 is TGTGCCAGCAGCTCGGGGGGGAGGGCGGGAGAAAAACTGTTTTTT. Translated: CASSSGGRAGEKLFF.

This rearrangement joins TRBV7-2 to TRBJ1-2; 9 nucleotides agree with TRBD1. CDR1 SGHTA and CDR2 FQGNSA come from the germline V gene. This CDR3 is built from 14 residues. After removal of 4 bases from V and 7 bases from J, the junction contained 7 bases not matched to a gene. CDR3 region: CASSSDRGRGGYTF. The CDR3 bases are TGTGCCAGCAGCTCGGACAGGGGCAGAGGTGGCTACACCTTC.

This rearrangement joins TRBV14 to TRBJ2-1; possible D gene TRBD2, 5 bases. The germline CDR1 and CDR2 sequences are SGHDN and FVKESK. The length of the CDR3 is 15 residues. Trimming took off 0 bases at V and 2 bases at J, with 8 bases between the two ends. The CDR3 protein is CASSQDGIAYNEQFF. The CDR3 DNA follows: TGTGCCAGCAGCCAAGACGGGATAGCCTACAATGAGCAGTTCTTC. Variable domain in full (rest from reference TRBV14 and TRBJ2-1): EAGVTQFPSHSVIEKGQTVTLRCDPISGHDNLYWYRRVMGKEIKFLLHFVKESKQDESGMPNNRFLAERTGGTYSTLKVQPAELEDSGVYFCASSQDGIAYNEQFFGPGTRLTVL.

The chain carries TRBV6-1 and TRBJ2-5; D unclear. The length of the CDR3 is 12 residues. V was shortened by 6 bases and J by 3 bases, with 8 bases between the two germline ends. Germline CDR1 is MNHNS and CDR2 is SASEGT. CDR3 sequence reads: CASRAEEETQYF. The CDR3 DNA follows: TGTGCCAGCAGGGCTGAGGAAGAGACCCAGTACTTC.

The chain is built from TRBV6-1 and TRBJ2-7; tentative D call: TRBD2 (6 bases). The V and J ends lost 0 bases and 3 bases respectively, with 12 bases between them. The CDR3 is 15 residues long. Germline V gene sequence: CDR1 MNHNS, CDR2 SASEGT. CDR3 protein: CASSEARDTHYEQYF. In DNA, the CDR3 is TGTGCCAGCAGTGAAGCGCGGGATACCCACTACGAGCAGTACTTC.

The V and J genes are TRBV19 and TRBJ1-1, with 7 bases aligning to TRBD1. The V and J ends lost 5 bases and 5 bases, in that order; junction bases with no gene match: 11. The CDR3 has 15 amino acids. CDR1 is LNHDA and CDR2 is SQIVND in the germline V gene (reference sequence). The CDR3 DNA reads TGTGCCAGTAGTCCTCGACAGGGCTGGGGGACTGAAGCTTTCTTT. Amino acids: CASSPRQGWGTEAFF.

The rearrangement uses TRBV4-1 and TRBJ2-3; 9 nucleotides match TRBD2. Germline V gives CDR1 MGHRA, CDR2 YSYEKL. CDR3 length equals 16 residues. With V trimmed by 0 bases and J by 7 bases, 8 bases remained unmatched. The CDR3 DNA sequence: TGCGCCAGCAGCCAAGAGGTTAGCGGGGGCCTCCATACGCAGTATTTT. Protein sequence: CASSQEVSGGLHTQYF.